The 7 T cell receptor beta chains below were found in one sample sequenced in a study of beta chain features in type 1 diabetes. These receptors lack a known antigen. Study-wide points: Patients with Type 1 diabetes showed moderately but significantly shorter TCRB CDR3s in all four CD4+ subsets.

Expressed TCRB transcripts were sequenced after all isolated RNA was converted to cDNA. Only in-frame clones appear in the TCRdb table, and some are missing; sequencing was by immunoSEQ multiplex PCR. Here the sample spans about 650,000 clones, 12% being singletons. Sequencing was carried out using naive CD4+ T cells from blood. Source of these receptors: a man younger than 40 with type 1 diabetes.

The CDR3: CASSQPGTGKSSYEQYF. The CDR3 DNA is TGCGCCAGCAGCCAACCCGGGACAGGTAAAAGCTCCTACGAGCAGTACTTC. The genes are TRBV4-3 and TRBJ2-7; 8 bases fit TRBD1. The J segment lost 0 bases and the V segment lost 2 bases, leaving 9 bases of the junction unmatched. This CDR3 contains 17 residues. Germline CDR1 is LGHNA and CDR2 is YSLEER.

The rearrangement uses TRBV18 and TRBJ2-7; 8 bases agree with TRBD1. CDR1 is KGHSH, CDR2 LQKENI, per germline. The CDR3 spans 13 residues. Trimming at V came to 1 base and at J to 6 bases, leaving 2 bases not matched to a gene. The CDR3: CASSPRTGSEQYF. DNA for the CDR3: TGTGCCAGCTCACCACGGACAGGGAGCGAGCAGTACTTC.

A few counts support this clone. This chain joins TRBV5-4 and TRBJ1-2, with D possibly TRBD1 on 6 matching bases. This CDR3 is built from 15 residues. V was trimmed by 0 bases and J by 4 bases, leaving 13 bases between them. CDR1 is SGHNT, CDR2 YYREEE, per germline (reference sequence). The DNA of the CDR3 is TGTGCCAGCAGCTTGGGGACAGCCACCCCCTATGGCTACACCTTC. It translates to CASSLGTATPYGYTF.

This clone has a handful of counts. V gene TRBV27 combines with J gene TRBJ1-5, with D unclear. CDR1 is MNHEY, CDR2 SMNVEV, per germline (reference sequence). This CDR3 spans 13 amino acids. The V end lost 5 bases, the J end lost 4 bases, and 9 bases lay between the germline ends. DNA of the CDR3: TGTGCCAGCAGTGGAGACATTAATCAGCCCCAGCATTTT. Translating it yields CASSGDINQPQHF.

This clone turned up a few times. The chain has TRBV14 and TRBJ2-1; D possibly corresponds to TRBD2 (6 bases). The V gene lost 4 bases and the J gene lost 3 bases, with 16 bases spanning the gap. The CDR3 contains 16 residues. Per germline, CDR1 SGHDN and CDR2 FVKESK. The CDR3 bases are TGTGCCAGCAGCCGTCGACCGGGGGTTAGCTACAATGAGCAGTTCTTC. It is translated as CASSRRPGVSYNEQFF. The whole variable domain, remainder taken from reference TRBV14 and TRBJ2-1, is EAGVTQFPSHSVIEKGQTVTLRCDPISGHDNLYWYRRVMGKEIKFLLHFVKESKQDESGMPNNRFLAERTGGTYSTLKVQPAELEDSGVYFCASSRRPGVSYNEQFFGPGTRLTVL.

CDR3 region: CASSQELGQHNQPQHF. As DNA, the CDR3 is TGCGCCAGCAGCCAAGAGCTAGGTCAACATAATCAGCCCCAGCATTTT. This sequence joins TRBV4-3 and TRBJ1-5; D gene unclear. Trimming pared 0 bases from V and 4 bases from J, leaving 13 bases between. CDR1 and CDR2 from the germline V gene are LGHNA and YSLEER. The CDR3 totals 16 residues.

The chain has TRBV7-2 and TRBJ2-1, with TRBD2 identical over 13 bases. Trimming removed 3 bases from V and 0 bases from J; junction bases left unmatched: 8. CDR3 size: 19 residues. CDR1 SGHTA and CDR2 FQGNSA come from the germline V gene. As DNA, the CDR3 is TGTGCCAGCAGCTTGCGACTAGCGGGGGGCCTTAGCTCCTACAATGAGCAGTTCTTC. This codes for CASSLRLAGGLSSYNEQFF. The whole variable domain, filled in from reference TRBV7-2 and TRBJ2-1, reads GAGVSQSPSNKVTEKGKDVELRCDPISGHTALYWYRQSLGQGLEFLIYFQGNSAPDKSGLPSDRFSAERTGGSVSTLTIQRTQQEDSAVYLCASSLRLAGGLSSYNEQFFGPGTRLTVL.